The entry that follows covers one TCR beta chain sequence. What it recognizes is unknown. CDR1 LNHDA and CDR2 SQIVND come from the germline V gene (reference sequence). The CDR3 length is 20 residues. Trimming took 1 base from V and 3 from J; bases not matched to a gene: 17. Generated by immunoSEQ multiplex PCR, the TCRdb table keeps only in-frame clones and is missing some. The table has under 150,000 clones, 90% seen once. This sample is part of a study of T cell responses to AZD1222 COVID-19 vaccine. Across the study: Investigators merged groups given second doses at roughly 4 or roughly 12 weeks.

Whole-study findings and limits: Researchers report vaccine-associated CD4 TCRs spanning spike, with dominance at 160-218 and 743-854.

The sequencing used peripheral blood, collected on day 0 of AZD1222 vaccination. The gene calls are TRBV19 and TRBJ1-2, with 10 bases lining up with TRBD1. This receptor was identified in an adult in good health. DNA of the CDR3: TGTGCCAGTAGTATAGTGCGGGACAGGGGCCGGGGGCGTCTTGACTATGGCTACACCTTC. The encoded protein is CASSIVRDRGRGRLDYGYTF. The full variable domain, with the rest looked up from reference TRBV19 and TRBJ1-2, is DGGITQSPKYLFRKEGQNVTLSCEQNLNHDAMYWYRQDPGQGLRLIYYSQIVNDFQKGDIAEGYSVSREKKESFPLTVTSAQKNPTAFYLCASSIVRDRGRGRLDYGYTFGSGTRLTVV.